The clone carrying this T cell receptor (beta chain) turned up a few times. The antigen is unknown. The sample comes from a study of cytomegalovirus exposure and HLA in healthy donors. 60 Vbeta and 13 Jbeta primers were used in PCR. The data were produced by immunoSEQ multiplex PCR, yet TCRdb's version contains in-frame clones alone and is incomplete. The sample gives approximately 150,000 clones, roughly 80% of which show up once; 0.94% is in the top ten. CDR3 length: 15 amino acids. Looked up from germline, CDR1 is SGHTA and CDR2 is FQGTGA. The J segment lost 3 bases and the V segment lost 1 base, leaving 3 bases of the junction unmatched. Study observations and caveats: It was reportedly the case that the classifier diagnosed cytomegalovirus status with high specificity and sensitivity. Some V segments could not be told apart, so they were left out, TRBV6-2 and TRBV6-3 among them.

Sequences were obtained from PBMCs. The rearrangement uses TRBV7-3 and TRBJ2-1; the match to TRBD1 covers 7 bases. The sequence derives from an older woman in good health and CMV-seronegative. The CDR3 loop reads CASSLSRDSYNEQFF. CDR3 bases: TGTGCCAGCAGCTTAAGTCGGGACAGCTACAATGAGCAGTTCTTC.